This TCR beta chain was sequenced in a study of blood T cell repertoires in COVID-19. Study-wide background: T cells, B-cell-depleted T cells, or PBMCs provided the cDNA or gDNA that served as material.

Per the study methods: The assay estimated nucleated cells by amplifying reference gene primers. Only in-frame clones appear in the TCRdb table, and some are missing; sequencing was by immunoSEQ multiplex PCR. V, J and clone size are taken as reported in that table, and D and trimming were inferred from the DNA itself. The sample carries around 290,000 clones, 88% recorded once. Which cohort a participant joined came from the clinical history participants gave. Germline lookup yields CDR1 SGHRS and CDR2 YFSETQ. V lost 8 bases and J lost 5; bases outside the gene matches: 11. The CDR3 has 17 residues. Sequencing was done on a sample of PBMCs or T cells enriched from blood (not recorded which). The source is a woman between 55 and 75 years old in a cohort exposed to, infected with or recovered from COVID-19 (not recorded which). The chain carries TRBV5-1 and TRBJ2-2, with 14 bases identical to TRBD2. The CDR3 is CASGPGLAGENTGELFF. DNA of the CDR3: TGCGCCAGTGGCCCGGGACTAGCGGGAGAAAATACCGGGGAGCTGTTTTTT.